This entry lists 7 T cell receptor beta chains sequenced from one sample in a study of technical replicates of blood from a handful of donors. Clones were read by immunoSEQ multiplex PCR, and TCRdb kept only the in-frame ones, dropping some. The profile shows about 81,000 clones, around four fifths of them singletons. Sequencing was carried out using PBMCs. The receptors originated from a human donor in good health. Some clones in this sample may be carry-over from other donors' samples.

V and J are TRBV6-4 and TRBJ2-3; 12 bases match TRBD1. CDR1 and CDR2 from the germline V gene are MRHNA and SNTAGT. This CDR3 is 16 amino acids long. V dropped 5 bases and J dropped 3; count of bases not matched to a gene: 6. DNA for the CDR3: TGTGCCAGCAGTCCGGGACAGGGGGCAAAGACAGATACGCAGTATTTT. It encodes CASSPGQGAKTDTQYF.

This clone was seen just once. CDR3 DNA: TGTGCCAGCAGCGTAGCTAGCCGTACCTACGAGCAGTACTTC. Amino acid sequence: CASSVASRTYEQYF. This rearrangement joins TRBV9 to TRBJ2-7; D is possibly TRBD2 (5 bases). Trimming left V 0 bases short and J 2 bases short, with 9 bases between. The CDR3 sequence is 14 residues long. Germline V gene data show CDR1 as SGDLS and CDR2 as YYNGEE.

V gene TRBV5-1 combines with J gene TRBJ2-5; TRBD2 matches 11 bases. Trimming removed 2 bases from V and 5 bases from J; junction bases left unmatched: 11. The germline V gene encodes CDR1 SGHRS and CDR2 YFSETQ. CDR3 length: 17 residues. DNA of the CDR3: TGCGCCAGCAGCTTTTCCGGGACTAGCGGCCCGGGGGAGACCCAGTACTTC. Encoded protein: CASSFSGTSGPGETQYF.

This clone has only a few counts. The rearrangement links TRBV13 to TRBJ1-2, with 8 bases that match TRBD1. The CDR3 runs to 15 residues. Trimming removed 5 bases from V and 8 bases from J; junction bases left unmatched: 13. CDR1 is PRHDT and CDR2 is FYEKMQ in the germline V gene (reference sequence). CDR3 sequence: CASSNRDRWGRGYTF. CDR3 bases: TGTGCCAGCAGCAACCGGGACAGGTGGGGAAGAGGCTACACCTTC.

The chain links TRBV7-2 to TRBJ2-5; D might be TRBD1 (6 bases). With 5 bases removed from V and 5 bases from J, the gap between germline ends came to 15 bases. There are 14 residues in the CDR3. The V gene's germline CDR1 is SGHTA and CDR2 FQGNSA. The CDR3 protein is CASSMGQSPETQYF. Written as DNA, the CDR3 is TGTGCCAGCAGCATGGGACAATCCCCCGAGACCCAGTACTTC.

The gene calls are TRBV6-5 and TRBJ1-2; D ambiguous. Germline values: CDR1 MNHEY, CDR2 SVGAGI. The CDR3 covers 14 residues. The germline V and J ends were trimmed by 2 bases and 4 bases, with 11 bases remaining between them. In DNA, the CDR3 is TGTGCCAGCAGTTACATCGGGGAGGTCTATGGCTACACCTTC. Protein sequence: CASSYIGEVYGYTF.

The chain uses TRBV7-2 and TRBJ2-1; 11 bases line up with TRBD2. With 0 bases clipped from V and 10 bases from J, the junction kept 5 bases outside the gene matches. The CDR3 contains 15 residues. The germline V gene has CDR1 SGHTA and CDR2 FQGNSA. The CDR3 region has the DNA TGTGCCAGCAGCTTAGCGACTAGCGGGGCTGGGGAGCAGTTCTTC. It translates to CASSLATSGAGEQFF.